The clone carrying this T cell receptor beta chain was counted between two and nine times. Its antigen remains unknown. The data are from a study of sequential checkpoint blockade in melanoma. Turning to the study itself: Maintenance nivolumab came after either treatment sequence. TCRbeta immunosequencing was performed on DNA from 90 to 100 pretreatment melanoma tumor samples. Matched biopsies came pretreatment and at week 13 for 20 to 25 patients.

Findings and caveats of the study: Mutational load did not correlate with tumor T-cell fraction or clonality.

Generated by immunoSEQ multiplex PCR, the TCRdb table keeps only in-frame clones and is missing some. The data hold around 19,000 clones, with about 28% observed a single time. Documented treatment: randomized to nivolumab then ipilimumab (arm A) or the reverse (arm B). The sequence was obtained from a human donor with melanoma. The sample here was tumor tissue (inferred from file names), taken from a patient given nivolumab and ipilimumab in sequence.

The CDR3: CASSQDRGGTSYEQYF. The CDR3 bases are TGCGCCAGCAGCCAAGATCGAGGTGGTACCTCCTACGAGCAGTACTTC. The chain employs TRBV23-1 and TRBJ2-7; D is unclear. TRBV23-1 is flagged as an ORF with uncertain function. The ends were cut back, 6 bases at V and 0 bases at J, with 18 bases in the middle. CDR3 length: 16 residues.